The next 2 T cell receptor beta chains were all read from a single sample in a study of blood T cell repertoires in COVID-19. This table comes from immunoSEQ multiplex PCR, and its TCRdb copy is limited to in-frame clones, with some not included. This sample has roughly 200,000 clones, with roughly 85% found just once. The sequencing input was peripheral blood. These receptors all come from a man in his 60s with acute or convalescent COVID-19.

The chain joins TRBV11-3 to TRBJ2-1; tentatively, D is TRBD2 (6 bases). The CDR3 runs 14 residues. The ends were cut back, 1 base at V and 7 bases at J, with 11 bases in the middle. Germline V gene lookup returns CDR1 SGHNT and CDR2 YENEEA. The CDR3 region is CASSLGGTRNEQFF. In DNA form, the CDR3 reads TGTGCCAGCAGCTTAGGCGGGACCCGAAATGAGCAGTTCTTC.

The chain is built from TRBV27 and TRBJ2-1; unclear D gene. Deletions cut 3 bases from V and 3 bases from J, with 6 bases between. This CDR3 contains 13 residues. The V gene's germline CDR1 is MNHEY and CDR2 SMNVEV (reference sequence). The CDR3, as DNA: TGTGCCAGCAGTTTTTTTAACTACAATGAGCAGTTCTTC. This encodes CASSFFNYNEQFF.